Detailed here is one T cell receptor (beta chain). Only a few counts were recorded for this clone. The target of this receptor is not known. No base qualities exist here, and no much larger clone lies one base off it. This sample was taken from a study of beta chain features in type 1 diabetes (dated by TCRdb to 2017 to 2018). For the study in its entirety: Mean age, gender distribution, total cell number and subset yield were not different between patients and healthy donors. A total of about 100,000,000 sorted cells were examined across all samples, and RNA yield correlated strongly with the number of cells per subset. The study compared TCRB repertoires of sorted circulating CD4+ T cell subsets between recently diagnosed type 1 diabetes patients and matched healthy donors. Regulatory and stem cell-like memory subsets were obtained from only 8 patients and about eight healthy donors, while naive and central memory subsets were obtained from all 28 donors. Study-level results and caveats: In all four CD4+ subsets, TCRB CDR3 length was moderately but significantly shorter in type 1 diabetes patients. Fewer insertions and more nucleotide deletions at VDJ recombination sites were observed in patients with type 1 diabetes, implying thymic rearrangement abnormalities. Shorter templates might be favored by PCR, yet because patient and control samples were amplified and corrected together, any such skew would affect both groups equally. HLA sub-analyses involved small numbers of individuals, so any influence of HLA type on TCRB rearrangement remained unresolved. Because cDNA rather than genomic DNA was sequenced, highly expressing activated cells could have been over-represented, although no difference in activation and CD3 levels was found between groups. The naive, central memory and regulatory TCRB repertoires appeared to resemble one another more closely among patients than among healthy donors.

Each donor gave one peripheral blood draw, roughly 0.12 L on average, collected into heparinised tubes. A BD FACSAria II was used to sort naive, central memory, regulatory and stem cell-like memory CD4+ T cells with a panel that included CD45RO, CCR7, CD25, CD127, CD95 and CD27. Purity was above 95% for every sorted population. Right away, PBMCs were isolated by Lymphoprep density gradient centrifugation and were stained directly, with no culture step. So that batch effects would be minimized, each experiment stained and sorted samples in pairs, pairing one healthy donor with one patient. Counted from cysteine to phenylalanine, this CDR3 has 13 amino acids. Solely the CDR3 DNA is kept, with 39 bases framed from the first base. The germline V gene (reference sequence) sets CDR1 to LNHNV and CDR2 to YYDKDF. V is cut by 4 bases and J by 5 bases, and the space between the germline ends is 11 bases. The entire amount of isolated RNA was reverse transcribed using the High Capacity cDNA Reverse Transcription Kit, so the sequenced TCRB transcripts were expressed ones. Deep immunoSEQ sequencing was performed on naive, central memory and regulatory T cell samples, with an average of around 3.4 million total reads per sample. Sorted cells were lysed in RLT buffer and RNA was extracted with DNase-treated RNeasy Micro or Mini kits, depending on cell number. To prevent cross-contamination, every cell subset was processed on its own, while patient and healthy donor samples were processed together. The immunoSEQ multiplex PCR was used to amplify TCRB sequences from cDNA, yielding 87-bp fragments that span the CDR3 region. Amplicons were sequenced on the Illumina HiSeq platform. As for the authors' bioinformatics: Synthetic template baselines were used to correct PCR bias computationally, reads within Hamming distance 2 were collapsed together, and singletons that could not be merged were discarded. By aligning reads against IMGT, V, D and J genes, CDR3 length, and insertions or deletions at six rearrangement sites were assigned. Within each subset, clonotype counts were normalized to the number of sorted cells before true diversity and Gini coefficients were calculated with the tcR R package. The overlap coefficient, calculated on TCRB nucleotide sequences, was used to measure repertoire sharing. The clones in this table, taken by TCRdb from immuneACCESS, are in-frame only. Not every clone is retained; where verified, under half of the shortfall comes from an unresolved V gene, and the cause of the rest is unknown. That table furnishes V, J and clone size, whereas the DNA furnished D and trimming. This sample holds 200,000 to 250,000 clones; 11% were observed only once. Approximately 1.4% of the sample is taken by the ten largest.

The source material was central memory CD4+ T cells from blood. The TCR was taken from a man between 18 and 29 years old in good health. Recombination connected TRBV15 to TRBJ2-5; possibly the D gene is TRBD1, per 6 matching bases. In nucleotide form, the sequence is TGTGCCACCAGCACCCTAGGGGGTGAGACCCAGTACTTC. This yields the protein CATSTLGGETQYF.